This entry features one T cell receptor beta chain sequence. This sample was taken from a study of blood T cell repertoires in COVID-19. Turning to the study itself: COVID-19 samples, acute and convalescent, were from the United States, Italy and Spain.

Original data processing: Estimates of nucleated cell counts were drawn from the amplification of reference gene primers. Libraries were prepared by immunoSEQ multiplex PCR; TCRdb keeps only in-frame clonotypes and omits some of them. For V, J and clone size, that table is used; D and trimming come from the DNA. The table records some 170,000 clones, about 75% of them present only once. Germline assignment: CDR1 SGHRS and CDR2 YFSETQ. The CDR3 is 15 amino acids. J gave up 6 bases and V 4 bases, and 10 bases lay outside the gene matches. V is TRBV5-1 and J is TRBJ1-5; 7 positions agree with TRBD1. The origin of this receptor is a woman in her forties or fifties with active or convalescent COVID-19. The source material was peripheral blood. In DNA form, the CDR3 reads TGCGCCAGCAGCCAATTAGGGGGCCCAAGTCAGCCCCAGCATTTT. Encoded protein: CASSQLGGPSQPQHF.